This TCR beta chain emerged from a study of cytomegalovirus exposure and HLA in healthy donors. Across the whole study: Early released data had tens of millions of unique TCRs, all coming from HLA-typed donors.

V was shortened by 5 bases and J by 1 base, with 15 bases between the two germline ends. This CDR3 contains 16 residues. Germline CDR1 and CDR2: MNHEY and SMNVEV (reference sequence). PCR employed 60 Vbeta and 13 Jbeta primers. Some clones are missing from TCRdb's copy, which holds only in-frame ones; the method was immunoSEQ multiplex PCR. In the table there are 100,000 to 150,000 clones, roughly 78% of which are singletons. This TCR came from a man aged 40-55 years in good health and CMV-seronegative. The V gene is TRBV27, the J gene TRBJ1-5; D call uncertain. The specimen was PBMCs. The CDR3 DNA is TGTGCCAGCAGTAAATTGGGAAGCGGGAGCAATCAGCCCCAGCATTTT. This gives the protein CASSKLGSGSNQPQHF.